Below are 10 T cell receptor beta chains sequenced from a single sample in a study of beta chain features in type 1 diabetes. Expressed TCRB transcripts were sequenced because the isolated RNA had all been reverse transcribed beforehand. Clones were sequenced by immunoSEQ multiplex PCR, and TCRdb holds only the in-frame ones, with some missing. The table lists 620,000 or so clones, 15% to 18% of them singletons. Source material: naive CD4+ T cells from blood. These receptors were taken from a young man in good health.

This chain links TRBV7-2 with TRBJ2-6, with 10 bases lining up with TRBD1. V dropped 2 bases and J dropped 0; count of bases not matched to a gene: 7. The CDR3 loop spans 19 amino acids. Germline V gives CDR1 SGHTA, CDR2 FQGNSA. This CDR3 is CASSLRLGQGTSGANVLTF. For the CDR3, the DNA is TGTGCCAGCAGCTTAAGATTGGGACAGGGGACCTCTGGGGCCAACGTCCTGACTTTC.

This chain uses TRBV7-9 with TRBJ2-7; either TRBD1 or TRBD2 may supply D (6 bases each). From germline, CDR1 is SEHNR and CDR2 FQNEAQ (reference sequence). With 6 bases removed from V and 4 bases from J, the gap between germline ends came to 19 bases. This CDR3 contains 15 residues. As DNA, the CDR3 is TGTGCCAGCAGTTTCGCGAGAGGGGGGTCATACGAGCAGTACTTC. It yields the protein CASSFARGGSYEQYF.

This clone has only a few counts. The chain uses TRBV7-2 and TRBJ1-1, with D maybe TRBD1 (5 bases). Trimming took off 0 bases at V and 4 bases at J, with 15 bases between the two ends. CDR1 SGHTA and CDR2 FQGNSA come from the germline V gene. The CDR3 loop spans 16 amino acids. CDR3 loop: CASSLAPGSGSTEAFF. The CDR3 DNA reads as TGTGCCAGCAGCTTAGCGCCAGGGTCAGGGAGCACTGAAGCTTTCTTT.

A few counts support this clone. The V and J genes are TRBV28 and TRBJ2-3; D is unclear. The V end was cut by 7 bases, the J end by 1 base, with 12 bases between. The V gene's germline CDR1 is MDHEN and CDR2 SYDVKM. The CDR3 has 14 residues. The CDR3 loop is CASTTRGGTDTQYF. CDR3 DNA: TGTGCCAGCACCACCCGTGGGGGCACAGATACGCAGTATTTT. Full variable domain (outside the CDR3, taken from reference TRBV28 and TRBJ2-3): DVKVTQSSRYLVKRTGEKVFLECVQDMDHENMFWYRQDPGLGLRLIYFSYDVKMKEKGDIPEGYSVSREKKERFSLILESASTNQTSMYLCASTTRGGTDTQYFGPGTRLTVL.

This clone was seen more than once but under ten times. The V call is TRBV4-1, the J call TRBJ1-5; D not certain. CDR3 length equals 13 residues. Germline loops: CDR1 MGHRA, CDR2 YSYEKL. V gave up 0 bases and J gave up 6 bases, with 6 bases separating them. The CDR3 here is CASSQEGRQPQHF. Here the CDR3 DNA reads TGCGCCAGCAGCCAAGAAGGCCGTCAGCCCCAGCATTTT.

This clone was observed a few times. V usage is TRBV2 and J usage is TRBJ1-1; D might be TRBD1 (6 bases). This CDR3 is built from 13 residues. From germline, CDR1 is SNHLY and CDR2 FYNNEI. V gave up 1 base and J gave up 5 bases, with 8 bases separating them. This CDR3 reads CASSEGGGTEAFF. The CDR3, as DNA: TGTGCCAGCAGTGAAGGAGGGGGTACTGAAGCTTTCTTT.

A few counts support this clone. This chain joins TRBV29-1 and TRBJ1-4; D is unresolved. Germline CDR1 SQVTM, CDR2 ANQGSEA. The CDR3 loop spans 12 amino acids. The V end was cut by 6 bases, the J end by 4 bases, with 9 bases between. DNA for the CDR3: TGCAGCGTCTCAAGTTTTAATGAAAAACTGTTTTTT. Translation gives CSVSSFNEKLFF. The complete variable domain, with remaining parts taken from reference TRBV29-1 and TRBJ1-4, reads SAVISQKPSRDICQRGTSLTIQCQVDSQVTMMFWYRQQPGQSLTLIATANQGSEATYESGFVIDKFPISRPNLTFSTLTVSNMSPEDSSIYLCSVSSFNEKLFFGSGTQLSVL.

Only a few counts were recorded for this clone. The identical CDR3 is also encoded by other nucleotide sequences in the sample. This chain joins TRBV28 and TRBJ2-7, with D hard to call. Germline V gene sequence: CDR1 MDHEN, CDR2 SYDVKM. V shed 2 bases and J shed 2 bases, with 4 bases lying between them. The CDR3 is made up of 12 amino acids. The CDR3 sequence is CASSLLTYEQYF. Written as DNA, the CDR3 is TGTGCCAGCAGTTTACTCACCTACGAGCAGTACTTC.

This clone has more than one count but fewer than ten. The V and J genes are TRBV21-1 and TRBJ2-1; the D call of TRBD1 is as the table states it, not checked on the DNA. TRBV21-1 is a known pseudogene. The CDR3 is made up of 16 amino acids. The CDR3 sequence is CASSKEDSGPYNEQFF. The CDR3 DNA is TGTGCCAGCAGCAAAGAGGACAGCGGACCATACAATGAGCAGTTCTTC.

This clone has more than one count but fewer than ten. J is TRBJ1-2 and V is TRBV29-1, with TRBD1 matching over 7 bases. Germline V CDR1 and CDR2: SQVTM, ANQGSEA. The CDR3 covers 14 residues. The V segment lost 3 bases and the J segment 0 bases; nucleotides outside the gene matches: 4. For the CDR3, the DNA is TGCAGCGTTGAGCCGGGGACAGCTAACTATGGCTACACCTTC. Protein product: CSVEPGTANYGYTF.